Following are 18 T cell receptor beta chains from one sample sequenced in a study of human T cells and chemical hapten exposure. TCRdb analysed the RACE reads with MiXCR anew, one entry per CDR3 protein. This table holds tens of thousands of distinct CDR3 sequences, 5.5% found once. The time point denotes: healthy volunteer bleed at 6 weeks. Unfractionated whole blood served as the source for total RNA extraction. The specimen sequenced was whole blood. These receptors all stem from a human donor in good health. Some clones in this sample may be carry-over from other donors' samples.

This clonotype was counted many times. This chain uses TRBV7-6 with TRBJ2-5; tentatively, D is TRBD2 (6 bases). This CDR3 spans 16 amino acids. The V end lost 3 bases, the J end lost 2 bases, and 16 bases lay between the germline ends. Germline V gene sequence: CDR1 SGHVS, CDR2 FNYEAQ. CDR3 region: CASSFFSGNQQETQYF. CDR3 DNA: TGTGCCAGCAGCTTTTTTAGCGGCAATCAGCAAGAGACCCAGTACTTC.

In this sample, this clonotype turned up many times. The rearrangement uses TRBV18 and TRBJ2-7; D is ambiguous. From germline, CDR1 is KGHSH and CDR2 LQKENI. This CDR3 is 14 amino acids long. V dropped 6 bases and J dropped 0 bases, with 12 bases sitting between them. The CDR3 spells CASSPWAPSYEQYF. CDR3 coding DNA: TGTGCCAGCTCCCCGTGGGCTCCCTCCTACGAGCAGTACTTC.

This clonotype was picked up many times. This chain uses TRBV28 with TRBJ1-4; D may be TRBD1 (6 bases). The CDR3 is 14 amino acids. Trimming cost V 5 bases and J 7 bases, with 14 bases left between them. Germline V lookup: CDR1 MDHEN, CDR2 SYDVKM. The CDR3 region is CASSPLGGSEKLFF. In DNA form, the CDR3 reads TGTGCCAGCAGTCCCTTAGGGGGGAGTGAAAAACTGTTTTTT.

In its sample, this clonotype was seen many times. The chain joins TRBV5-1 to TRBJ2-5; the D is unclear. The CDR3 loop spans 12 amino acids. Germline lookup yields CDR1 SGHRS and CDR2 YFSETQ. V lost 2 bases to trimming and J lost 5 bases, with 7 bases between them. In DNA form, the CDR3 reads TGCGCCAGCAGCTTTCCTGACGAGACCCAGTACTTC. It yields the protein CASSFPDETQYF.

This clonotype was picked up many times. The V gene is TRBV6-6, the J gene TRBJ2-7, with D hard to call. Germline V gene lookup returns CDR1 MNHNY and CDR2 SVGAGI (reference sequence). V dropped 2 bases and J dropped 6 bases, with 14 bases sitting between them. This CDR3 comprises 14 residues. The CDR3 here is CASSYGQHPLEQYF. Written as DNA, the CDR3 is TGTGCCAGCAGTTACGGCCAACACCCGCTCGAGCAGTACTTC.

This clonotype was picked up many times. The DNA of the CDR3 is TGTGCCAGCAGTCTGCACAATGAGCAGTTCTTC. Translating gives CASSLHNEQFF. The chain recombines TRBV12-3 or TRBV12-4 with TRBJ2-1, with D unresolved. The CDR3 spans 11 residues. The ends were cut back, 5 bases at V and 5 bases at J, with 4 bases in the middle.

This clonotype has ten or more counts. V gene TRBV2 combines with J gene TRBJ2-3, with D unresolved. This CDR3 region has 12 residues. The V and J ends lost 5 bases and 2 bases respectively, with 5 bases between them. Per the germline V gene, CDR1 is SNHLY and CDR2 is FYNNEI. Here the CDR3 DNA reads TGTGCCAGCAGTTTCACCACAGATACGCAGTATTTT. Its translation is CASSFTTDTQYF.

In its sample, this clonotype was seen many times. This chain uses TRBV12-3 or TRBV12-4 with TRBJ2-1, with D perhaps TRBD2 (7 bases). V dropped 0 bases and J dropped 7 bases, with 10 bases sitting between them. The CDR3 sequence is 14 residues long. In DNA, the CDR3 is TGTGCCAGCAGTTTAGCGGGGGGGCCGAATGAGCAGTTCTTC. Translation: CASSLAGGPNEQFF.

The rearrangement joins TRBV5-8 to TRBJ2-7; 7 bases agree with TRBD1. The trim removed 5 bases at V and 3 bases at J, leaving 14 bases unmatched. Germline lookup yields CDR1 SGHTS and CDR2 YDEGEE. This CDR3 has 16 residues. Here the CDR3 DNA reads TGTGCCAGCAGGGGAGCCGACAGGGATTACGGCTACGAGCAGTACTTC. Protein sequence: CASRGADRDYGYEQYF.

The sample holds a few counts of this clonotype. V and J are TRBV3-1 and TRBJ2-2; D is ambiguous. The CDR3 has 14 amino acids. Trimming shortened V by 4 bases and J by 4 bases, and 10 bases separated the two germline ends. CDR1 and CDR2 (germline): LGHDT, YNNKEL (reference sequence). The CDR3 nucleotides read TGTGCCAGCAGCCGAATAGAAGGCACCGGGGAGCTGTTTTTT. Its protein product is CASSRIEGTGELFF.

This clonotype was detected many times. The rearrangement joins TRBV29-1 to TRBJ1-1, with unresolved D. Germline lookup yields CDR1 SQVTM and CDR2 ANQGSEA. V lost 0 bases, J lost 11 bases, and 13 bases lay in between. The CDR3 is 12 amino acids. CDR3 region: CSVEEHGVGAFF. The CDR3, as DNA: TGCAGCGTTGAAGAACATGGAGTGGGGGCTTTCTTT.

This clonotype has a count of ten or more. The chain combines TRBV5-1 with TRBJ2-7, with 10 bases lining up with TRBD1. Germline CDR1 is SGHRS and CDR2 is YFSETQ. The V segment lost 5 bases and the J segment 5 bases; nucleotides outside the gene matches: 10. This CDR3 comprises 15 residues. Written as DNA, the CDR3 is TGCGCCAGCAGTTTTACCCCGGACAGGGGGGACGAGCAGTACTTC. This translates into CASSFTPDRGDEQYF.

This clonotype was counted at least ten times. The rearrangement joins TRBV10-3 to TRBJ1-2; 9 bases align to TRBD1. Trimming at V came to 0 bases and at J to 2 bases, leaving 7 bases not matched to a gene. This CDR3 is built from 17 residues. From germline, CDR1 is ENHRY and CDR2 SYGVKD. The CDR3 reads CAISESSGTGRNYGYTF. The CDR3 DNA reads TGTGCCATCAGTGAGTCTTCCGGGACAGGGAGGAACTATGGCTACACCTTC.

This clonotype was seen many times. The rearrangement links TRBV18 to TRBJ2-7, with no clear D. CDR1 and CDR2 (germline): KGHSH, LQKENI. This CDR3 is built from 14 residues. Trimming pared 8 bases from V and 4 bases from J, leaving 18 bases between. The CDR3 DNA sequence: TGTGCCAGCGCGGACGGTACGATCGATTACGAGCAGTACTTC. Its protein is CASADGTIDYEQYF.

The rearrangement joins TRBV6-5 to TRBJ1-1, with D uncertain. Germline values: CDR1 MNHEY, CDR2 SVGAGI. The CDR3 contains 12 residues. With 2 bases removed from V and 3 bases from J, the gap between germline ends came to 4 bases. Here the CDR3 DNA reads TGTGCCAGCAGTTACGGGGACACTGAAGCTTTCTTT. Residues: CASSYGDTEAFF.

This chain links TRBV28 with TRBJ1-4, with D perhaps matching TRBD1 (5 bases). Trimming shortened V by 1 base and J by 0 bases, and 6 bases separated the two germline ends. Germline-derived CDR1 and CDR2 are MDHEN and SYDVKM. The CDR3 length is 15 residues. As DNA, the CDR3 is TGTGCCAGCAGTTTATCGGGGGCAACTAATGAAAAACTGTTTTTT. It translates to CASSLSGATNEKLFF.

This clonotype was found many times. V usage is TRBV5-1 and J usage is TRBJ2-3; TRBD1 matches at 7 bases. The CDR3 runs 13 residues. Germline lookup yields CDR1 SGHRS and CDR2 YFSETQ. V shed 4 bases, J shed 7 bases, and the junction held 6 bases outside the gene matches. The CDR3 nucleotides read TGCGCCAGCAGCAGCTCGGACAGGAATACGCAGTATTTT. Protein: CASSSSDRNTQYF.

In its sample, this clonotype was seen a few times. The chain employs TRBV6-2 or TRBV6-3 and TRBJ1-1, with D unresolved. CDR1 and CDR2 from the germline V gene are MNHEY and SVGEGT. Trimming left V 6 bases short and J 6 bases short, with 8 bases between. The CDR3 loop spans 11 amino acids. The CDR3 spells CASRGPPEAFF. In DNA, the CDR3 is TGTGCCAGCAGGGGCCCCCCTGAAGCTTTCTTT.